This T cell receptor beta chain stems from a study of radiation and T cells in renal cell carcinoma. Sequencing used immunoSEQ multiplex PCR; TCRdb keeps in-frame clones, though not all of them. Of under 200,000 clones in the sample, about 88% were seen once. The V gene lost 3 bases and the J gene lost 5 bases, with 6 bases spanning the gap. Germline lookup yields CDR1 SGHTA and CDR2 FQGNSA. The CDR3 consists of 12 residues. Time point denoted: blood 4 weeks post-SBRT, at nephrectomy. Sample treatment: 15 Gy SBRT to primary tumor, nephrectomy 4 weeks later. Nephrectomy followed 15 Gy stereotactic body radiation by 4 weeks. The tumor was a clear cell renal cell carcinoma.

The sequenced sample was blood, obtained from a patient whose treatment included radiotherapy and nephrectomy. The sequence came from a woman between 45 and 65 years old with renal cell carcinoma. V and J are TRBV7-2 and TRBJ2-3, with unresolved D. CDR3 residues: CASSFTQDTQYF. CDR3 sequence (DNA): TGTGCCAGCAGCTTTACACAAGATACGCAGTATTTT.